Sequencing of this T cell receptor (beta chain) was carried out in a study of human T cells and chemical hapten exposure. In the study overall: Sensitizing treatment utilized 2% DPC over a roughly 2 cm by roughly 2 cm portion of upper inner arm skin.

Documented time point: pre-sensitization, week 0. Treatment in this sample: therapeutic diphenylcyclopropenone sensitization with weekly scalp DPC. Study-level findings and limits: Donors in the study had alopecia, meaning their immune response may differ from healthy people's. The formation of large CDR3 similarity clusters by expanded TCRs significantly exceeded that of controls.

Individual cDNA molecules (in the library) carried attached unique molecular identifiers. One entry per CDR3 protein results from TCRdb running MiXCR on the RACE reads. The repertoire holds about 300,000 distinct CDR3 sequences, with approximately 5% as singletons. This clonotype was recorded a few times. Its matching antigen is unknown. The CDR3 runs 16 residues. V was shortened by 5 bases and J by 2 bases, with 17 bases between the two germline ends. The chain employs TRBV12-3 or TRBV12-4 and TRBJ2-3, with TRBD2 as a possible D gene (6 bases). This specimen was whole blood, taken in connection with sensitization to the hapten diphenylcyclopropenone (DPC). The sequence derives from a woman between 18 and 29 years old with alopecia areata. Some clones in this sample may be carry-over from other donors' samples. CDR3 region: CASSPSSTRFTDTQYF. The CDR3 DNA reads TGTGCCAGCAGTCCCTCTTCGACTAGGTTCACAGATACGCAGTATTTT.